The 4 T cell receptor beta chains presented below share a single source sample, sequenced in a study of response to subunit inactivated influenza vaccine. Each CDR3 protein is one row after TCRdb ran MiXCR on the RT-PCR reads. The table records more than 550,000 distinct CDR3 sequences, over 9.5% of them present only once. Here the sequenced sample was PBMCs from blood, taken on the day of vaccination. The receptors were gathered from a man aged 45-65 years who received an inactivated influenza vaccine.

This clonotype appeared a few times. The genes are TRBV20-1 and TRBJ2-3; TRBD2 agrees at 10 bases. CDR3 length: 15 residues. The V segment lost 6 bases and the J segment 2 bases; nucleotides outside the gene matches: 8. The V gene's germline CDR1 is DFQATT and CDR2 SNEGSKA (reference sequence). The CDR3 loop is CSAKPGTSATDTQYF. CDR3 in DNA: TGCAGTGCGAAACCCGGGACTAGCGCCACAGATACGCAGTATTTT.

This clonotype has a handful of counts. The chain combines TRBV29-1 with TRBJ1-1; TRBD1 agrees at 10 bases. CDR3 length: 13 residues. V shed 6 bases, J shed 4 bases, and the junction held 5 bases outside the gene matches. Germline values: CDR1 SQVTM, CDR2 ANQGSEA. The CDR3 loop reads CSVTGGLGTEAFF. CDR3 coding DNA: TGCAGCGTGACAGGGGGCTTGGGCACTGAAGCTTTCTTT.

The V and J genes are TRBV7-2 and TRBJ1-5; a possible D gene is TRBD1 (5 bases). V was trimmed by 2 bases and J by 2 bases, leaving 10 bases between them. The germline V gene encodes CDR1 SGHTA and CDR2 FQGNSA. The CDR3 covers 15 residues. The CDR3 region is CASSLQGGGNQPQHF. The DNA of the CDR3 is TGTGCCAGCAGCTTACAGGGAGGTGGCAATCAGCCCCAGCATTTT.

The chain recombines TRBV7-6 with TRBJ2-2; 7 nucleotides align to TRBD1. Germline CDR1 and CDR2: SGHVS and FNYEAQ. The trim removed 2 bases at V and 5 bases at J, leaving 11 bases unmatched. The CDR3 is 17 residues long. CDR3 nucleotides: TGTGCCAGCAGCTTAAACCGACAGGGATGGGGGACCGGGGAGCTGTTTTTT. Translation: CASSLNRQGWGTGELFF.